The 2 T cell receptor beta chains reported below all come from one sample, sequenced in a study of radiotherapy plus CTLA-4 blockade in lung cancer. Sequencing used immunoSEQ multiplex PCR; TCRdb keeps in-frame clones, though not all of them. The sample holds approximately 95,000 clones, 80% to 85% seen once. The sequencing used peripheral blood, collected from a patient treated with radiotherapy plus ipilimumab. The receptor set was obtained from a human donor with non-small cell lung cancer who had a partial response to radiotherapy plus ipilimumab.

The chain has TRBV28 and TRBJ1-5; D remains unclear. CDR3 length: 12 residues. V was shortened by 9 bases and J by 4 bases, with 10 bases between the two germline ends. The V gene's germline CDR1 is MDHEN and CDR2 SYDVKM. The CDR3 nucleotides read TGTGCCAGTTGCCGGGGAAATCAGCCCCAGCATTTT. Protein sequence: CASCRGNQPQHF.

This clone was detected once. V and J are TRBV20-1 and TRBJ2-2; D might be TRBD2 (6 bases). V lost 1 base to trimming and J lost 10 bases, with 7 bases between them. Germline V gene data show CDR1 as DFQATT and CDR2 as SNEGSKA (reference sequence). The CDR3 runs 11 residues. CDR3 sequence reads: CSARAGEELFF. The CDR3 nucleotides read TGCAGTGCTAGAGCGGGAGAGGAGCTGTTTTTT.